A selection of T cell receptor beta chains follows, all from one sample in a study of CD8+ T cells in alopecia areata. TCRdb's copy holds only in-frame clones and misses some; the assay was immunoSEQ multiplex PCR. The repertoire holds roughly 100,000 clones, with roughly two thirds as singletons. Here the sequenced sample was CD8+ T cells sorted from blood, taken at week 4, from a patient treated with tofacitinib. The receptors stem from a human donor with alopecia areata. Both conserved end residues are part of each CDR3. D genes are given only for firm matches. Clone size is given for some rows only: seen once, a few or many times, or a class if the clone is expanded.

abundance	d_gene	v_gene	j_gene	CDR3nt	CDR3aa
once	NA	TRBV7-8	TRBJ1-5	TGTGCCAGCAGCTCCCAGGGGCAGGGGAGCAATCAGCCCCAGCATTTT	CASSSQGQGSNQPQHF
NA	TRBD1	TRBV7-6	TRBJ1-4	TGTGCCAGCAGCTCCGACACAGGGGCGGGAGAAAAACTGTTTTTT	CASSSDTGAGEKLFF
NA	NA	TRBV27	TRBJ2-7	TGTGCCAGCAGTTTCTCCTACGAGCAGTACTTC	CASSFSYEQYF
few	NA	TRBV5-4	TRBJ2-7	TGTGCCAGCAGCTTGATTGGCTCCTACGAGCAGTACTTC	CASSLIGSYEQYF
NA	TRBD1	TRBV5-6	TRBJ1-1	TGTGCCAGCAGCTTTTTAGGGGGCCTCACTGAAGCTTTCTTT	CASSFLGGLTEAFF
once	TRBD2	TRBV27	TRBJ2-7	TGTGCCAGCAGTATTTCCCCGGCTAGCGGGAGCAACGAGCAGTACTTC	CASSISPASGSNEQYF
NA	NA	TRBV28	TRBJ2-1	TGTGCCAGCAGTTTACTAGCGATGTACAATGAGCAGTTCTTC	CASSLLAMYNEQFF
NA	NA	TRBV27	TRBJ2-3	TGTGCCAGCAGTTTGGACGGACTAGATACGCAGTATTTT	CASSLDGLDTQYF
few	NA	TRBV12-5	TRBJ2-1	TGTGCTAGTGGTTTGTGGGGCAATGAGCAGTTCTTC	CASGLWGNEQFF
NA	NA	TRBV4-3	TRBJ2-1	TGCGCCAGCAGCCAAGTTCGTAGCAGTCTCTACAATGAGCAGTTCTTC	CASSQVRSSLYNEQFF